A single sample gave rise to the 25 T cell receptor beta chains below, sequenced in a study of a mutant IDH1 vaccine in newly diagnosed glioma. These receptors' antigens are unknown. Assay: immunoSEQ multiplex PCR; the TCRdb copy retains only in-frame clones and omits some. The repertoire holds 33,000 or so clones, with roughly 80% as singletons. Time point specified: week 35, safety follow-up. Each vaccine dose was 300 ug of mutant IDH1 20-mer peptide, with topical imiquimod. Specimen: PBMCs, collected from a glioma patient whose treatment included an IDH1 peptide vaccine. Source of these receptors: a woman aged 25 to 45 with glioma. Some clones in this sample may be carry-over from other donors' samples.

The chain couples TRBV28 to TRBJ1-5; D perhaps matches TRBD1 (5 bases). Trimming stripped 3 bases from V and 7 bases from J, with 13 bases between. There are 14 residues in the CDR3. CDR1 and CDR2 from the germline V gene are MDHEN and SYDVKM. For the CDR3, the DNA is TGTGCCAGCAGTTTTAGACAGCCCGGCCAGCCCCAGCATTTT. This encodes CASSFRQPGQPQHF.

This chain joins TRBV5-6 and TRBJ2-3; D might be TRBD1 (6 bases). This CDR3 has 13 amino acids. Germline CDR1 reads SGHDT; CDR2 reads YYEEEE. Trimming cost V 3 bases and J 1 base, with 6 bases left between them. The CDR3 DNA follows: TGTGCCAGCAGCTGGACAGGCACAGATACGCAGTATTTT. Amino acid sequence: CASSWTGTDTQYF.

The V and J genes are TRBV25-1 and TRBJ2-2, with D unclear. Per the germline V gene, CDR1 is MGHDK and CDR2 is SYGVNS. This CDR3 is 12 amino acids long. Trimming stripped 4 bases from V and 3 bases from J, with 3 bases between. CDR3 DNA: TGTGCCAGCAGTGCTTACACCGGGGAGCTGTTTTTT. Residues: CASSAYTGELFF.

J is TRBJ2-5 and V is TRBV21-1; TRBD2 is the table's D call and was not checked against the DNA. TRBV21-1 is reported as a pseudogene. The CDR3 length is 16 residues. For the CDR3, the DNA is TGTGCCAGCAGCAAAATAGGGACTAGAAACCAAGAGACCCAGTACTTC. Amino acid sequence: CASSKIGTRNQETQYF.

The chain joins TRBV2 to TRBJ1-4; 7 bases are shared with TRBD1. Trimming removed 6 bases from V and 6 bases from J; junction bases left unmatched: 7. Per germline, CDR1 SNHLY and CDR2 FYNNEI. The CDR3 spans 14 residues. The CDR3 DNA reads TGTGCCAGCAGGACAGGGATCTTTGATGAAAAACTGTTTTTT. It yields the protein CASRTGIFDEKLFF.

The genes are TRBV5-5 and TRBJ2-5, with D possibly matching TRBD2 (6 bases). In germline, CDR1 is SGHKS, CDR2 YYEKEE (reference sequence). V was clipped by 0 bases and J by 1 base, with 16 bases between them. The CDR3 sequence is 17 residues long. The CDR3 DNA reads as TGTGCCAGCAGCTTGGGGGTACTAGCAGGAGCCCAAGAGACCCAGTACTTC. Protein product: CASSLGVLAGAQETQYF.

The V and J genes are TRBV6-1 and TRBJ2-3, with 9 nucleotides matching TRBD1. Germline lookup yields CDR1 MNHNS and CDR2 SASEGT. This CDR3 is 14 amino acids long. With V trimmed by 5 bases and J by 3 bases, 3 bases remained unmatched. The CDR3 loop reads CASSRQGVTDTQYF. CDR3 nucleotides: TGTGCCAGCAGTAGACAGGGGGTGACAGATACGCAGTATTTT.

This chain connects TRBV4-2 to TRBJ2-2; TRBD1 aligns across 7 bases. In germline, CDR1 is LGHNA, CDR2 YNFKEQ. V lost 3 bases and J lost 8; bases outside the gene matches: 9. The CDR3 runs to 15 residues. Here the CDR3 reads CASSQYHRGAGELFF. CDR3 coding DNA: TGTGCCAGCAGCCAGTACCACAGGGGCGCTGGGGAGCTGTTTTTT.

This chain uses TRBV14 with TRBJ2-2, with TRBD2 as a possible D gene (5 bases). This CDR3 is built from 13 residues. V lost 2 bases and J lost 7, with 8 bases in between. Germline V gene sequence: CDR1 SGHDN, CDR2 FVKESK. In DNA, the CDR3 is TGTGCCAGCAGCCAATATCGGGGCGGGGAGCTGTTTTTT. Translation: CASSQYRGGELFF.

The chain uses TRBV2 and TRBJ1-1; 9 positions agree with TRBD1. The CDR3 is made up of 15 amino acids. V lost 6 bases to trimming and J lost 4 bases; unmatched junction nucleotides: 9. CDR1 is SNHLY, CDR2 FYNNEI, per germline. The CDR3 DNA sequence: TGTGCCAGCAGGAATACAGGGGGCAGCGGCACTGAAGCTTTCTTT. It is translated as CASRNTGGSGTEAFF. Using reference TRBV2 and TRBJ1-1 for the parts outside the CDR3, the full variable domain is EPEVTQTPSHQVTQMGQEVILRCVPISNHLYFYWYRQILGQKVEFLVSFYNNEISEKSEIFDDQFSVERPDGSNFTLKIRSTKLEDSAMYFCASRNTGGSGTEAFFGQGTRLTVV.

The chain joins TRBV7-9 to TRBJ1-2, with D unclear. V lost 1 base and J lost 4, with 7 bases in between. Germline V gives CDR1 SEHNR, CDR2 FQNEAQ (reference sequence). This CDR3 spans 13 amino acids. The CDR3 bases are TGTGCCAGCAGCTTAGGAGGGATCTATGGCTACACCTTC. It specifies CASSLGGIYGYTF. Filled out from reference TRBV7-9 and TRBJ1-2, the complete variable domain reads DTGVSQNPRHKITKRGQNVTFRCDPISEHNRLYWYRQTLGQGPEFLTYFQNEAQLEKSRLLSDRFSAERPKGSFSTLEIQRTEQGDSAMYLCASSLGGIYGYTFGSGTRLTVV.

The genes are TRBV9 and TRBJ2-5; D is possibly TRBD1 or TRBD2 (5 bases each). The germline gives CDR1 SGDLS, CDR2 YYNGEE. Trimming pared 2 bases from V and 5 bases from J, leaving 13 bases between. CDR3 length: 14 residues. The CDR3 is CASSVAGSGETQYF. The CDR3 region has the DNA TGTGCCAGCAGCGTTGCAGGGTCGGGGGAGACCCAGTACTTC.

This chain connects TRBV6-1 to TRBJ2-3; TRBD1 aligns across 9 bases. J gave up 4 bases and V 5 bases, and 4 bases lay outside the gene matches. Per germline, CDR1 MNHNS and CDR2 SASEGT. The length of the CDR3 is 14 residues. CDR3 in DNA: TGTGCCAGCAGTTGGGACAGGGTTGCAGATACGCAGTATTTT. Translated, it gives CASSWDRVADTQYF.

The rearrangement uses TRBV27 and TRBJ1-1; no clear D gene. The CDR3 has 14 amino acids. In germline, CDR1 is MNHEY, CDR2 SMNVEV (reference sequence). V was trimmed by 4 bases and J by 7 bases, leaving 16 bases between them. The CDR3 coding sequence is TGTGCCAGCAGTTATACGGGGTCAGACGTTGAAGCTTTCTTT. It codes for CASSYTGSDVEAFF.

CDR3 region: CASRDRETQYF. CDR3 sequence (DNA): TGTGCCAGTAGGGACAGGGAGACCCAGTACTTC. The chain recombines TRBV19 with TRBJ2-5; 7 nucleotides align to TRBD1. This CDR3 comprises 11 residues. Germline lookup yields CDR1 LNHDA and CDR2 SQIVND (reference sequence). J gave up 5 bases and V 6 bases, and 0 bases lay outside the gene matches.

The rearrangement uses TRBV19 and TRBJ2-5; D is uncertain. V was cut by 4 bases and J by 2 bases, with 8 bases left in between. There are 13 residues in the CDR3. CDR1 is LNHDA and CDR2 is SQIVND in the germline V gene (reference sequence). The CDR3 sequence is CASSTVGQETQYF. CDR3 sequence (DNA): TGTGCCAGTAGTACGGTGGGGCAAGAGACCCAGTACTTC.

The chain recombines TRBV6-5 with TRBJ2-1, with TRBD1 matching 9 bases. The trim removed 6 bases at V and 6 bases at J, leaving 6 bases unmatched. Germline-derived CDR1 and CDR2 are MNHEY and SVGAGI. This CDR3 region has 14 residues. CDR3 nucleotide sequence: TGTGCCAGCAGGGCCGGGACAGGGCGCAATGAGCAGTTCTTC. Encoded protein: CASRAGTGRNEQFF.

J is TRBJ2-7 and V is TRBV7-8; unclear D gene. Trimming took off 2 bases at V and 7 bases at J, with 9 bases between the two ends. The CDR3 is 12 residues long. CDR1 and CDR2 (germline): SGHVS, FQNEAQ. The CDR3 region has the DNA TGTGCCAGCAGCTTAATGTCTGGGGAGCAGTACTTC. It yields the protein CASSLMSGEQYF.

V usage is TRBV10-3 and J usage is TRBJ1-3, with a weak D call TRBD1 (5 bases). The length of the CDR3 is 17 residues. Between the trimmed V and J ends, which lost 3 bases and 2 bases, there was a span of 17 bases. In germline, CDR1 is ENHRY, CDR2 SYGVKD. The CDR3: CAISEYGGRTPGNTIYF. In nucleotides, the CDR3 is TGTGCCATCAGTGAATATGGGGGTAGGACTCCTGGAAACACCATATATTTT.

The sample holds a few counts of this clone. The rearrangement uses TRBV27 and TRBJ2-1; D gene uncertain. Germline assignment: CDR1 MNHEY and CDR2 SMNVEV (reference sequence). Trimming shortened V by 2 bases and J by 0 bases, and 5 bases separated the two germline ends. The CDR3 contains 14 residues. CDR3 protein: CASSLTLSYNEQFF. The DNA of the CDR3 is TGTGCCAGCAGTTTAACCCTCTCCTACAATGAGCAGTTCTTC.

The rearrangement joins TRBV10-3 to TRBJ2-2; 7 bases line up with TRBD2. Trimming cost V 2 bases and J 0 bases; bases outside gene matches: 0. CDR3 length: 15 amino acids. Per germline, CDR1 ENHRY and CDR2 SYGVKD. As DNA, the CDR3 is TGTGCCATCAGTGAGGGACTAGCGAACACCGGGGAGCTGTTTTTT. It codes for CAISEGLANTGELFF.

The V call is TRBV29-1, the J call TRBJ2-1; weak D call: TRBD1 (6 bases). The V gene's germline CDR1 is SQVTM and CDR2 ANQGSEA. V lost 3 bases to trimming and J lost 4 bases, with 10 bases between them. CDR3 length: 13 residues. CDR3 nucleotide sequence: TGCAGCGTTGAGCGCCAGGGGTACAATGAGCAGTTCTTC. Its protein is CSVERQGYNEQFF.

In this sample, this clone turned up once. The rearrangement joins TRBV28 to TRBJ1-5; D uncertain. With 8 bases removed from V and 1 base from J, the gap between germline ends came to 9 bases. CDR1 is MDHEN and CDR2 is SYDVKM in the germline V gene. The CDR3 runs 13 residues. CDR3 DNA: TGTGCCAGCGGACGGTCGAGCAATCAGCCCCAGCATTTT. Amino acids: CASGRSSNQPQHF.

CDR3 nucleotides: TGTGCCAGCTCACCCTACGGCGATCAAGAGACCCAGTACTTC. Translated: CASSPYGDQETQYF. This chain connects TRBV18 to TRBJ2-5; D is undetermined. There are 14 residues in the CDR3. V lost 3 bases, J lost 2 bases, and 10 bases lay in between. Germline V gives CDR1 KGHSH, CDR2 LQKENI.

J is TRBJ1-4 and V is TRBV10-3; 8 nucleotides align to TRBD1. CDR1 and CDR2 (germline): ENHRY, SYGVKD. This CDR3 is 13 amino acids long. The V segment lost 8 bases and the J segment 3 bases; nucleotides outside the gene matches: 2. CDR3 bases: TGTGCCATCGGACAGGGTTCTAATGAAAAACTGTTTTTT. It translates to CAIGQGSNEKLFF.